This TCR beta chain was recovered during a study of blood T cells in healthy people across ages. Study context: Using template switching, researchers captured about one barcoded beta molecule for each two T cells.

A second PCR of roughly 7 to 11 cycles used a sample-barcoded 5' primer and a J-beta primer mix. TCRdb re-called the 5' RACE reads with MiXCR, one entry per CDR3 protein. The repertoire consists of around 1,000,000 distinct CDR3 sequences, with approximately 26% occurring once and the leading ten covering around 0.7%. The CDR3 is 14 residues long. CDR1 and CDR2 (germline): MNHEY, SMNVEV (reference sequence). To note about this clonotype: At one end the junction does not follow the germline gene, possibly because of a read error.

The same specimen was also included in a second study, on T cells of mothers and their children.

The specimen sequenced was blood. This TCR was recovered from a girl aged 2-10 years in good health. The chain joins TRBV27 to TRBJ2-7, with D hard to call. CDR3 sequence reads: CACSFAGTVYEQYF. In DNA, the CDR3 is TGTGCCTGCAGTTTCGCAGGTACGGTCTACGAGCAGTACTTC.